The 32 T cell receptor beta chains below come from one sample, sequenced in a study of tumor and adjacent non-tumor tissue in lung cancer. No cell sorting was done before RNA was extracted from the tissue. This non-tumor lung sample came from over 3 cm beyond the tumor edge. The library came from three nested PCR rounds adapted from ARM-PCR protocols. TCRdb re-called the multiplex PCR reads through MiXCR, storing one row per CDR3 protein. Seen here are some 100,000 distinct CDR3 sequences, roughly 60% observed once, and the top ten hold roughly 18%. The sample was distant non-tumor lung tissue. These receptors were collected from a man aged 30 to 45 with non-small cell lung cancer.

Comment on this clonotype: The final CDR3 position lacks the conserved phenylalanine or tryptophan, pointing to a likely read error. V is TRBV20-1 and J is TRBJ1-6; 7 positions agree with TRBD1. The CDR3 contains 15 residues. J lost 8 bases, V lost 5 bases, and 12 bases had no gene match. Germline CDR1 is DFQATT and CDR2 is SNEGSKA (reference sequence). The DNA for the CDR3 is TGCAGTGCTCCCGAGACAGGGAACGGAGATTCACCCCTCCACCTT. It specifies CSAPETGNGDSPLHL.

As for this clonotype: A much larger clone lies one base from this, so it may be a read error. This chain links TRBV6-2 or TRBV6-3 with TRBJ2-3; 7 nucleotides match TRBD2. This CDR3 region has 14 residues. Germline CDR1 and CDR2: MNHEY and SVGEGT. The CDR3 sequence: CDSTLSGNTDTQYF. CDR3 DNA sequence: TGTGACAGCACCTTAAGCGGGAACACAGATACGCAGTATTTT.

On this clonotype itself: Being one base from a much bigger clone, this may be a read error. The chain combines TRBV6-1 with TRBJ2-1, with 7 bases identical to TRBD1. This CDR3 has 18 residues. Germline lookup yields CDR1 MNHNS and CDR2 SASEGT. The CDR3, as DNA: TGTGTCAGCAGTCGCCCAACTAGGGGGCTGGCGGCGGGTGGTGAGCAGTTCTTC. This sequence encodes CVSSRPTRGLAAGGEQFF.

Many counts were recorded for this clonotype. The chain combines TRBV29-1 with TRBJ1-2; no reliable D call. This CDR3 is built from 11 residues. Germline-derived CDR1 and CDR2 are SQVTM and ANQGSEA. V was trimmed by 7 bases and J by 8 bases, leaving 14 bases between them. The DNA for the CDR3 is TGCAGCGCCCAGTGGGGTTCCGGCTACACCTTC. Amino acid sequence: CSAQWGSGYTF.

Regarding this clonotype: Possible read error: a much larger clone is one base away. The chain links TRBV6-5 to TRBJ1-1; D possibly corresponds to TRBD1 (6 bases). This CDR3 spans 15 amino acids. Germline values: CDR1 MNHEY, CDR2 SVGAGI. V was shortened by 7 bases and J by 0 bases, with 15 bases between the two germline ends. This CDR3 is CASKGAGVMNTEAFF. In DNA form, the CDR3 reads TGTGCCAGCAAAGGGGCAGGGGTCATGAACACTGAAGCTTTCTTT.

In the case of this clonotype: A junction boundary mismatches the germline segment, possibly from a read error. The V call is TRBV6-1, the J call TRBJ2-3, with D possibly being TRBD1 or TRBD2 (5 bases each). The CDR3 is 14 amino acids. Germline V gene lookup returns CDR1 MNHNS and CDR2 SASEGT. Here the CDR3 DNA reads TGTGCTAGCACCCCCGGGGCTAGCACAGATACGCAGTATTTT. Translating it yields CASTPGASTDTQYF.

V usage is TRBV6-2 or TRBV6-3 and J usage is TRBJ2-7; the D gene is possibly TRBD1 (6 bases). The CDR3 consists of 15 residues. Trimming took 7 bases from V and 12 from J, leaving 28 bases between them. The germline gives CDR1 MNHEY, CDR2 SVGEGT. The CDR3 region has the DNA TGTGCCAGCATTCCGCCCCCGGGACACCGAGACGAACGGTACTTC. It yields the protein CASIPPPGHRDERYF.

In regard to this clonotype: A read error may produce the germline difference seen at one junction end. This chain uses TRBV11-2 with TRBJ2-7; 9 nucleotides line up with TRBD1. Germline V gene lookup returns CDR1 SGHAT and CDR2 FQNNGV. The CDR3 contains 15 residues. The CDR3 nucleotides are TGTGCCATCAGCTTCCCGACAGGGGGGCTCTACGAGCAGTACTTC. Protein sequence: CAISFPTGGLYEQYF.

The chain carries TRBV6-4 and TRBJ2-3; D is ambiguous. This CDR3 has 13 amino acids. Germline lookup yields CDR1 MRHNA and CDR2 SNTAGT. V was trimmed by 3 bases and J by 7 bases, leaving 11 bases between them. CDR3 amino acids: CASSENTAYTQYF. CDR3 coding DNA: TGTGCCAGCAGTGAAAATACGGCTTATACGCAGTATTTT.

This clonotype was counted only a few times. The chain recombines TRBV12-3 or TRBV12-4 with TRBJ2-1; D possibly corresponds to TRBD2 (6 bases). The CDR3 consists of 14 residues. Trimming removed 3 bases at V and 4 bases at J, with 10 bases between. As DNA, the CDR3 is TGTGCCAGCAGTTTGGCTAGCGTGTACAATGAGCAGTTCTTC. Amino acids: CASSLASVYNEQFF.

This clonotype occurred a few times. V usage is TRBV6-5 and J usage is TRBJ2-5; D is unclear. The germline gives CDR1 MNHEY, CDR2 SVGAGI. This CDR3 is 14 amino acids long. V was cut by 7 bases and J by 1 base, with 13 bases left in between. The CDR3 bases are TGTGCCAGCAACTTGGACGCTTTCCAAGAGACCCAGTACTTC. Its translation: CASNLDAFQETQYF.

Worth noting for this clonotype: Without the conserved terminal phenylalanine or tryptophan, this CDR3 likely stems from a read error. This chain connects TRBV29-1 to TRBJ2-7, with 8 bases lining up with TRBD2. The CDR3 is 13 residues long. Germline V gives CDR1 SQVTM, CDR2 ANQGSEA. CDR3 in DNA: TGCAGCCTTGAAGGGACTAGTCTTCTGGAGCAGTACTCC. This gives the protein CSLEGTSLLEQYS.

This clonotype turned up a few times. A much bigger clone sits one base away, suggesting this may be a read error. The chain has TRBV20-1 and TRBJ2-7; possible D gene TRBD1, 6 bases. V shed 2 bases and J shed 2 bases, with 19 bases lying between them. Germline V gene lookup returns CDR1 DFQATT and CDR2 SNEGSKA (reference sequence). The CDR3 is 16 amino acids. The DNA for the CDR3 is TGCAGTGCTAGATCCGGGGTAGTGGGGGCTCCCTACGAGCAGTACTTC. It yields the protein CSARSGVVGAPYEQYF.

V gene TRBV24-1 combines with J gene TRBJ2-1; no clear D. Trimming pared 8 bases from V and 1 base from J, leaving 17 bases between. CDR1 and CDR2 from the germline V gene are KGHDR and SFDVKD. This CDR3 has 16 residues. The CDR3 here is CATNKASSRSYNEQFF. In DNA form, the CDR3 reads TGTGCCACCAATAAGGCCAGCAGCAGATCCTACAATGAGCAGTTCTTC.

The table lists this clonotype with many counts. The V call is TRBV12-3 or TRBV12-4, the J call TRBJ2-3, with 10 nucleotides matching TRBD2. The CDR3 sequence is 12 residues long. Unmatched junction bases numbered 2, after V lost 5 bases and J lost 9 bases. CDR3 sequence: CASSPLAGTQYF. For the CDR3, the DNA is TGTGCCAGCAGTCCACTAGCGGGGACGCAGTATTTT.

Remarks on this clonotype: Germline is not matched at one junction end, which may reflect a read error. V and J are TRBV29-1 and TRBJ1-2, with D maybe TRBD1 (6 bases). Looked up from germline, CDR1 is SQVTM and CDR2 is ANQGSEA. This CDR3 contains 15 residues. This CDR3 is CNVDVAGAIMGGYIF. The CDR3 DNA reads TGCAACGTTGATGTGGCAGGGGCGATCATGGGAGGCTACATCTTC.

The table lists this clonotype with a count of one. One end of the junction does not line up with germline, which may come from a read error. The chain uses TRBV30 and TRBJ2-1; D may be TRBD1 or TRBD2 (5 bases each). CDR3 length equals 12 residues. Germline CDR1 is GTSNPN and CDR2 is SVGIG (reference sequence). CDR3 in DNA: TGTGTCTGGGGCCCAGCGGAGAATGAGCAGTTCTTC. It is translated as CVWGPAENEQFF.

Details on this clonotype: Germline is not matched at one junction end, which may reflect a read error. The rearrangement uses TRBV11-1 and TRBJ2-7, with a weak D call TRBD1 (6 bases). This CDR3 is built from 14 residues. CDR1 SGHAT and CDR2 FQDESV come from the germline V gene (reference sequence). For the CDR3, the DNA is TGTGGCAGCACCCTGAACAGGGTTCTCCACGAGCAGTACTTC. This translates into CGSTLNRVLHEQYF.

Comment on this clonotype: The junction and the germline gene differ at one end; a read error may be behind it. The gene calls are TRBV12-3 or TRBV12-4 and TRBJ2-1, with D uncertain. This CDR3 has 15 residues. In nucleotides, the CDR3 is TGTGCCAGCAGTTTAGGGAAGGTATCCTATAATGAGCAGTTCTTC. This sequence encodes CASSLGKVSYNEQFF.

This clonotype occurred once. CDR3 residues: CAWTRGQGRVTQYF. The CDR3 DNA sequence: TGTGCCTGGACCCGGGGACAGGGGCGAGTGACCCAGTACTTC. V gene TRBV30 combines with J gene TRBJ2-5; 10 bases map to TRBD1. This CDR3 has 14 amino acids. V trimming: 4 bases; J trimming: 7 bases; junction bases outside the gene matches: 9. Germline V gene sequence: CDR1 GTSNPN, CDR2 SVGIG (reference sequence).

Ten or more counts support this clonotype. This rearrangement joins TRBV6-5 to TRBJ1-3; D remains ambiguous. CDR3 length equals 14 residues. The V and J ends lost 0 bases and 3 bases respectively, with 6 bases between them. Germline values: CDR1 MNHEY, CDR2 SVGAGI. The CDR3 reads CASSYSYSGNTIYF. Written as DNA, the CDR3 is TGTGCCAGCAGTTACTCCTACAGTGGAAACACCATATATTTT.

This clonotype was found many times. The chain couples TRBV6-5 to TRBJ2-4; 7 positions agree with TRBD2. V shed 5 bases and J 11 bases; nucleotides not matched to a gene: 9. The CDR3 runs 13 residues. Per the germline V gene, CDR1 is MNHEY and CDR2 is SVGAGI. The CDR3 loop reads CASSQPGGSLQYF. Here the CDR3 DNA reads TGTGCCAGCAGTCAGCCCGGGGGGTCCCTTCAGTACTTC.

In this sample, this clonotype turned up a few times. The chain carries TRBV20-1 and TRBJ2-7, with 8 bases fitting TRBD2. Germline V gives CDR1 DFQATT, CDR2 SNEGSKA (reference sequence). V was pared by 6 bases and J by 4 bases, with 8 bases of the junction left unmatched. CDR3 length: 13 amino acids. The CDR3 DNA is TGCAGTGCAGGAACGGGAGGGGGGTACGAGCAGTACTTC. Translated, it gives CSAGTGGGYEQYF.

The chain links TRBV6-1 to TRBJ1-5, with 7 bases fitting TRBD1. Germline V gene data show CDR1 as MNHNS and CDR2 as SASEGT. The CDR3 covers 15 residues. V lost 5 bases to trimming and J lost 3 bases; unmatched junction nucleotides: 7. In DNA form, the CDR3 reads TGTGCCAGCAGTAAAGGGGGGACAGTCAATCAGCCCCAGCATTTT. Translated, it gives CASSKGGTVNQPQHF.

A remark on this clonotype: At one of its ends the junction is not consistent with the germline gene, which may arise from a read error. This sequence joins TRBV6-5 and TRBJ1-6; D is undetermined. Germline V lookup: CDR1 MNHEY, CDR2 SVGAGI. CDR3 length: 15 residues. CDR3 sequence (DNA): TGTACCAGCAGTTACACGACAAGGGATGATTCACCCCTCCACTTT. It yields the protein CTSSYTTRDDSPLHF.

As concerns this clonotype: It is likely a read error, because the conserved phenylalanine at the end of the CDR3 is missing. This sequence joins TRBV2 and TRBJ2-3; 9 bases match TRBD2. Per the germline V gene, CDR1 is SNHLY and CDR2 is FYNNEI. Trimming removed 4 bases from V and 6 bases from J; junction bases left unmatched: 2. The length of the CDR3 is 13 residues. The CDR3 loop is CASSAAGGDTQYL. CDR3 bases: TGTGCCAGCAGTGCAGCGGGAGGCGATACGCAGTATTTG.

To note about this clonotype: The germline gene is not matched at one end of the junction; a read error may be the cause. The CDR3 region is CVSSLQRESYNEQFF. In DNA form, the CDR3 reads TGTGTCAGCAGCTTACAAAGAGAGTCCTATAATGAGCAGTTCTTC. The J gene is TRBJ2-1, the V gene TRBV11-2, with no clear D. The CDR3 totals 15 residues. Per the germline V gene, CDR1 is SGHAT and CDR2 is FQNNGV.

The chain has TRBV29-1 and TRBJ2-3, with D uncertain. The V end was cut by 7 bases, the J end by 11 bases, with 16 bases between. The CDR3 is 11 residues long. The germline CDR1 and CDR2 sequences are SQVTM and ANQGSEA. CDR3 bases: TGCAGCGCTGCAGTGGTTAATATGCAGTATTTT. This sequence encodes CSAAVVNMQYF.

In its sample, this clonotype was seen many times. The rearrangement links TRBV20-1 to TRBJ2-3; TRBD2 might be the D (7 bases). This CDR3 has 15 amino acids. The germline V gene encodes CDR1 DFQATT and CDR2 SNEGSKA (reference sequence). The V end lost 1 base, the J end lost 2 bases, and 13 bases lay between the germline ends. CDR3 nucleotides: TGCAGTGCTAGAGGACCGGGGGGCCTCACAGATACGCAGTATTTT. This encodes CSARGPGGLTDTQYF.

On this clonotype itself: The junction does not match germline at one end; this may be a read error. The CDR3, as DNA: TGTGCCAGCGGTTACGATATTAGCGGGATACAGGAGCTGTTTTTT. Protein sequence: CASGYDISGIQELFF. The rearrangement joins TRBV6-5 to TRBJ2-2; 8 bases line up with TRBD2. CDR3 length: 15 amino acids. Germline V lookup: CDR1 MNHEY, CDR2 SVGAGI.

Worth noting for this clonotype: This may stem from a read error, because a much larger clone lies one nucleotide away. This chain uses TRBV28 with TRBJ1-6, with TRBD1 matching over 10 bases. Germline V lookup: CDR1 MDHEN, CDR2 SYDVKM. The CDR3 has 14 amino acids. CDR3 amino acids: CDSSFGTGASPLHF. In DNA, the CDR3 is TGTGACAGCAGTTTTGGGACAGGGGCTTCACCCCTCCACTTT. Full variable domain (outside the CDR3, taken from reference TRBV28 and TRBJ1-6): DVKVTQSSRYLVKRTGEKVFLECVQDMDHENMFWYRQDPGLGLRLIYFSYDVKMKEKGDIPEGYSVSREKKERFSLILESASTNQTSMYLCDSSFGTGASPLHFGNGTRLTVT.

V gene TRBV4-3 combines with J gene TRBJ1-1; D is ambiguous. The CDR3 is 14 amino acids. The ends were cut back, 0 bases at V and 11 bases at J, with 16 bases in the middle. Per germline, CDR1 LGHNA and CDR2 YSLEER. In DNA form, the CDR3 reads TGCGCCAGCAGCCAAGACAAGCGGCTCATTGACGCTTTCTTT. As protein: CASSQDKRLIDAFF.